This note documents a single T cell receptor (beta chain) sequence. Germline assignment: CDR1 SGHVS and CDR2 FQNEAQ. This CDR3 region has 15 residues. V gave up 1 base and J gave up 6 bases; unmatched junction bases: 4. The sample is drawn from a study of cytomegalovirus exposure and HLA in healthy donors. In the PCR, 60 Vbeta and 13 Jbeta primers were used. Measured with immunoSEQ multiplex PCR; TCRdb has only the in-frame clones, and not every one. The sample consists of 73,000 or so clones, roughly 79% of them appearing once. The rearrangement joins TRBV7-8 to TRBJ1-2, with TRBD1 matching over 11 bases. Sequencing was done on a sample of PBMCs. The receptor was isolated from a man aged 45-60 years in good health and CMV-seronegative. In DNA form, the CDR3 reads TGTGCCAGCAGCTTAGTAGCGGGACAGGGGGATGGCTACACCTTC. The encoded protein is CASSLVAGQGDGYTF. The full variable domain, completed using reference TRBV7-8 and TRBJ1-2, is GAGVSQSPRYKVAKRGQDVALRCDPISGHVSLFWYQQALGQGPEFLTYFQNEAQLDKSGLPSDRFFAERPEGSVSTLKIQRTQQEDSAVYLCASSLVAGQGDGYTFGSGTRLTVV.